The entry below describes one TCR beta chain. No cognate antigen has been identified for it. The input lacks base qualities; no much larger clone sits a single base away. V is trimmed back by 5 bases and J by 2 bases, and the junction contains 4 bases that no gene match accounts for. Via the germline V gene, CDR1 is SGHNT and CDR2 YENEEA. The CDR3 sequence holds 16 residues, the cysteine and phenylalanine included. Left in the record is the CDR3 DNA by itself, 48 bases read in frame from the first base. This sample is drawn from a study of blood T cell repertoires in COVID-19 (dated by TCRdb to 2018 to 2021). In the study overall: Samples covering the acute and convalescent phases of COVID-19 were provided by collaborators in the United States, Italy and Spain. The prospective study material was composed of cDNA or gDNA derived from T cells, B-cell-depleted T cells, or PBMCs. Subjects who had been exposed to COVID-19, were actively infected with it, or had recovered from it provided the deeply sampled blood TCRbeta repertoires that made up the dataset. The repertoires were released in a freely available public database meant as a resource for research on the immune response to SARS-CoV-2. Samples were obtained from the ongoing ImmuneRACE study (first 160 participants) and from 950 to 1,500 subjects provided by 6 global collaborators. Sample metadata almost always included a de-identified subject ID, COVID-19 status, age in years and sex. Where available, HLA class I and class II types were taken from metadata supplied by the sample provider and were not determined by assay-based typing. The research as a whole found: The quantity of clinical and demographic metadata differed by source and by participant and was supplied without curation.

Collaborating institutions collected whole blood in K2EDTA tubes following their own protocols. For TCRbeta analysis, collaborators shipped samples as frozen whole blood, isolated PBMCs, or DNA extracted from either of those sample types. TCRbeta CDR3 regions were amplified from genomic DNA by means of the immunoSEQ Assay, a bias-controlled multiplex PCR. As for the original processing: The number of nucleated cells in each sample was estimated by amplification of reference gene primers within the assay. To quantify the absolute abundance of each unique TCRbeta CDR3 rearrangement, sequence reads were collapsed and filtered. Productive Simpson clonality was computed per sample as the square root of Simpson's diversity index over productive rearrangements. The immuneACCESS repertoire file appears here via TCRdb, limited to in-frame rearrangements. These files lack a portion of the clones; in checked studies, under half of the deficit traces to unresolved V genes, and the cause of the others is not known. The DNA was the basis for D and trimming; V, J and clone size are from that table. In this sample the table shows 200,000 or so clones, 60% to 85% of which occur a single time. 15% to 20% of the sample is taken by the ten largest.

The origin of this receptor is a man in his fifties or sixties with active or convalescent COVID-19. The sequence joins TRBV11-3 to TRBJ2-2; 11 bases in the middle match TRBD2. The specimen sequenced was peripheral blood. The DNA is TGTGCCAGCAGCACAGGGACTAGCGGAAACACCGGGGAGCTGTTTTTT. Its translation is CASSTGTSGNTGELFF.